This entry features one T cell receptor beta chain sequence. What it binds is unknown. The sample originates from a study of radiation and T cells in renal cell carcinoma. Findings and limits, study-wide: No pretreatment tumor biopsies were available for baseline clonotypes. In blood, top tumor clones expanded by 2 weeks, shrinking by 4.

Repertoires were generated with immunoSEQ multiplex PCR, while TCRdb's copy carries only in-frame clones and drops some. The sample includes around 160,000 clones, about 85% of them seen just once. Time point denoted: baseline pretreatment blood. Indicated treatment: 15 Gy SBRT to primary tumor, nephrectomy 4 weeks later. Blood was sampled at baseline, 2 weeks and 4 weeks after SBRT. J lost 0 bases, V lost 4 bases, and 1 base had no gene match. In germline, CDR1 is MNHEY, CDR2 SVGAGI. The CDR3 length is 14 residues. The specimen comprised blood, sampled from a patient whose treatment included radiotherapy and nephrectomy. V and J are TRBV6-5 and TRBJ1-1; 8 bases fit TRBD1. This clonotype was obtained from a woman aged 70 to 79 with renal cell carcinoma. The CDR3 reads CASSWTGLNTEAFF. CDR3 bases: TGTGCCAGCAGTTGGACAGGGCTGAACACTGAAGCTTTCTTT.